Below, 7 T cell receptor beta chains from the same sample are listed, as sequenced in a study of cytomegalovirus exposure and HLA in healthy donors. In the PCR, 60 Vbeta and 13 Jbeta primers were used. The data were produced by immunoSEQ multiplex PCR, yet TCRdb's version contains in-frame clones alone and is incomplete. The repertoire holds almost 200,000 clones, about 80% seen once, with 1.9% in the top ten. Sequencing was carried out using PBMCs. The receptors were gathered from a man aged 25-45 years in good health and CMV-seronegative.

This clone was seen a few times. The CDR3: CASSEALPSYYGYTF. The CDR3 DNA follows: TGTGCCAGCAGTGAAGCGCTTCCAAGCTACTATGGCTACACCTTC. The J gene is TRBJ1-2, the V gene TRBV2; D call uncertain. Germline lookup yields CDR1 SNHLY and CDR2 FYNNEI. The CDR3 sequence is 15 residues long. The ends were cut back, 0 bases at V and 3 bases at J, with 11 bases in the middle.

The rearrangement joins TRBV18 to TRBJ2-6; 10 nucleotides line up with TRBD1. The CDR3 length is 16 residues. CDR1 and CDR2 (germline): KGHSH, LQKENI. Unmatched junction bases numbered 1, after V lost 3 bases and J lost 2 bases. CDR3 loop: CASSPGTGAGANVLTF. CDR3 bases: TGTGCCAGCTCACCGGGGACAGGGGCTGGGGCCAACGTCCTGACTTTC.

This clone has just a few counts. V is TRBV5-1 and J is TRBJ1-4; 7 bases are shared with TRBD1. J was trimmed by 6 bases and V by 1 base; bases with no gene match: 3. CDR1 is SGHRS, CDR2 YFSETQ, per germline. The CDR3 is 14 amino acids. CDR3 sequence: CASSLKTGYEKLFF. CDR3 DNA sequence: TGCGCCAGCAGCTTGAAGACAGGGTATGAAAAACTGTTTTTT. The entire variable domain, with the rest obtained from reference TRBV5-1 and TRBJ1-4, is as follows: KAGVTQTPRYLIKTRGQQVTLSCSPISGHRSVSWYQQTPGQGLQFLFEYFSETQRNKGNFPGRFSGRQFSNSRSEMNVSTLELGDSALYLCASSLKTGYEKLFFGSGTQLSVL.

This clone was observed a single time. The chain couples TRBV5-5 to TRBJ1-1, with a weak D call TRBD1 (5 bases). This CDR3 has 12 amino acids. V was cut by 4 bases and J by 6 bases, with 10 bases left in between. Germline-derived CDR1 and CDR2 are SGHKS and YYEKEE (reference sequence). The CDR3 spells CASSGRGAEAFF. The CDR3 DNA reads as TGTGCCAGCAGCGGTCGGGGGGCTGAAGCTTTCTTT. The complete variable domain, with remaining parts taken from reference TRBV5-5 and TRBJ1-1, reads DAGVTQSPTHLIKTRGQQVTLRCSPISGHKSVSWYQQVLGQGPQFIFQYYEKEERGRGNFPDRFSARQFPNYSSELNVNALLLGDSALYLCASSGRGAEAFFGQGTRLTVV.

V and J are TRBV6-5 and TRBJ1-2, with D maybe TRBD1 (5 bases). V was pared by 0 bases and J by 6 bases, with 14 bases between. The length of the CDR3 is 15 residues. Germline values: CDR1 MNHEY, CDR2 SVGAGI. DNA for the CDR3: TGTGCCAGCAGTTACTCGAAATGGGGCGCGGATGGCTACACCTTC. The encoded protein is CASSYSKWGADGYTF.

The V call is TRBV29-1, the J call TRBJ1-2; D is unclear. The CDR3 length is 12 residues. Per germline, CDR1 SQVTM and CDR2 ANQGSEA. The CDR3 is CSLEAPNYGYTF. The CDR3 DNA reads TGCTCCTTGGAGGCCCCTAACTATGGCTACACCTTC.

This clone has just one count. The CDR3 sequence: CASSRGAYEQYF. The DNA of the CDR3 is TGTGCCAGCAGCCGGGGGGCCTACGAGCAGTACTTC. This chain links TRBV5-4 with TRBJ2-7; 7 bases align to TRBD2. The V gene's germline CDR1 is SGHNT and CDR2 YYREEE (reference sequence). The trim removed 4 bases at V and 2 bases at J, leaving 0 bases unmatched. The length of the CDR3 is 12 residues.